This T cell receptor beta chain is from a study of blood T cells in healthy people across ages. Whole-study results and caveats: Possibly confounding the expanded clonotype changes was the fact that donor CMV status was unknown. Donors of long life had a larger count of naive CD4+ cells and greater diversity than aged donors.

A second PCR, run for roughly 7 to 11 cycles, used a sample-barcoded 5' primer plus a J-beta primer mix. The authors tagged each cDNA molecule using a template-switch adaptor with 12 random nucleotides. From the 5' RACE reads, TCRdb called clonotypes with MiXCR, one entry per CDR3 protein. The repertoire has 1.5 million to 2 million distinct CDR3 sequences, over 25% of them found once; the top ten carry less than 9.5%. Points on this clonotype: Its antigen is still unknown.

V lost 3 bases and J lost 5; bases outside the gene matches: 10. The V gene's germline CDR1 is MDHEN and CDR2 SYDVKM. CDR3 size: 17 residues. The chain is built from TRBV28 and TRBJ2-5, with 12 bases lining up with TRBD2. Material for sequencing was blood. This TCR was recovered from a young woman in good health. This CDR3 reads CASSLRLAGGLGETQYF. The CDR3 nucleotides read TGTGCCAGCAGTTTGCGGCTAGCGGGAGGGTTAGGGGAGACCCAGTACTTC.